A selection of T cell receptor beta chains follows, all from one sample in a study of blood T cell repertoires in COVID-19. Assay: immunoSEQ multiplex PCR; the TCRdb copy retains only in-frame clones and omits some. This table holds some 140,000 clones, over 75% found once. The sample consisted of peripheral blood. These receptors originate from a man in his fifties or sixties with COVID-19, enrolled during active disease. The CDR3 runs from the conserved cysteine through the conserved F or W.

CDR3	V	J
CASSSPPGATHYNYGYTF	TRBV6-2/TRBV6-3	TRBJ1-2
CASSSLTGVPYEQYF	TRBV5-1	TRBJ2-7
CASSLASPLRNEQFF	TRBV5-1	TRBJ2-1
CASSPLMDGRVRTDTQYF	TRBV10-2	TRBJ2-3
CASSSSGTSSYEQYF	TRBV27	TRBJ2-7
CASSYLPDWSNQPQHF	TRBV7-6	TRBJ1-5
CASSLTRSSYNEQFF	TRBV5-1	TRBJ2-1
CASSDRQGTEAFF	TRBV3-1/TRBV3-2	TRBJ1-1
CASSQDRTATNEKLFF	TRBV3-1/TRBV3-2	TRBJ1-4
CASSLERREQYF	TRBV7-9	TRBJ2-7
CASSPDLSGQPQHF	TRBV18	TRBJ1-5
CASSQRRTVMNTEAFF	TRBV19	TRBJ1-1
CASSPPTANYGYTF	TRBV3-1/TRBV3-2	TRBJ1-2
CASSLLQVDTGELFF	TRBV5-8	TRBJ2-2
CASSQDPGQGKTEAFF	TRBV4-2	TRBJ1-1
CATSDFLGGGTGNEQFF	TRBV24-1	TRBJ2-1
CASSQEGTANTEAFF	TRBV4-2	TRBJ1-1
CASSADRRYSPLHF	TRBV18	TRBJ1-6
CATSDSGDREYGYTF	TRBV24-1	TRBJ1-2
CASSQGLLYGYTF	TRBV4-3	TRBJ1-2
CASSLGGQFTF	TRBV7-2	TRBJ1-2
CASSSGHLPTNEKLFF	TRBV7-2	TRBJ1-4
CASSKRSGTGYQPQHF	TRBV7-2	TRBJ1-5
CASSLPLTGEQYF	TRBV5-1	TRBJ2-7
CASSQNSASGEQYF	TRBV14	TRBJ2-7
CASSSGTSSRARVNEQFF	TRBV7-2	TRBJ2-1
CAISDTVGTGNNYGYTF	TRBV10-3	TRBJ1-2
CASRKPGSQPQHF	TRBV12-3/TRBV12-4	TRBJ1-5
CASSLGDFGNTIYF	TRBV7-8	TRBJ1-3
CASSQRGPSSYNEQFF	TRBV4-3	TRBJ2-1
CASSLGQSFGYTF	TRBV11-2	TRBJ1-2
CASSARLYNEQFF	TRBV9	TRBJ2-1
CASSSHRGRNQPQHF	TRBV28	TRBJ1-5
CAISESPGRGTEAFF	TRBV10-3	TRBJ1-1
CASSLPGQSPFF	TRBV5-1	TRBJ1-4
CASSLQPTPRTGELFF	TRBV18	TRBJ2-2
CASSEWGGPGAPLHF	TRBV25-1	TRBJ1-6
CSASGGRIQPQHF	TRBV20-1	TRBJ1-5
CASSGGGASNYGYTF	TRBV9	TRBJ1-2
CAIGPGFNYGYTF	TRBV10-3	TRBJ1-2
CAVQATRNEKLFF	TRBV7-2	TRBJ1-4